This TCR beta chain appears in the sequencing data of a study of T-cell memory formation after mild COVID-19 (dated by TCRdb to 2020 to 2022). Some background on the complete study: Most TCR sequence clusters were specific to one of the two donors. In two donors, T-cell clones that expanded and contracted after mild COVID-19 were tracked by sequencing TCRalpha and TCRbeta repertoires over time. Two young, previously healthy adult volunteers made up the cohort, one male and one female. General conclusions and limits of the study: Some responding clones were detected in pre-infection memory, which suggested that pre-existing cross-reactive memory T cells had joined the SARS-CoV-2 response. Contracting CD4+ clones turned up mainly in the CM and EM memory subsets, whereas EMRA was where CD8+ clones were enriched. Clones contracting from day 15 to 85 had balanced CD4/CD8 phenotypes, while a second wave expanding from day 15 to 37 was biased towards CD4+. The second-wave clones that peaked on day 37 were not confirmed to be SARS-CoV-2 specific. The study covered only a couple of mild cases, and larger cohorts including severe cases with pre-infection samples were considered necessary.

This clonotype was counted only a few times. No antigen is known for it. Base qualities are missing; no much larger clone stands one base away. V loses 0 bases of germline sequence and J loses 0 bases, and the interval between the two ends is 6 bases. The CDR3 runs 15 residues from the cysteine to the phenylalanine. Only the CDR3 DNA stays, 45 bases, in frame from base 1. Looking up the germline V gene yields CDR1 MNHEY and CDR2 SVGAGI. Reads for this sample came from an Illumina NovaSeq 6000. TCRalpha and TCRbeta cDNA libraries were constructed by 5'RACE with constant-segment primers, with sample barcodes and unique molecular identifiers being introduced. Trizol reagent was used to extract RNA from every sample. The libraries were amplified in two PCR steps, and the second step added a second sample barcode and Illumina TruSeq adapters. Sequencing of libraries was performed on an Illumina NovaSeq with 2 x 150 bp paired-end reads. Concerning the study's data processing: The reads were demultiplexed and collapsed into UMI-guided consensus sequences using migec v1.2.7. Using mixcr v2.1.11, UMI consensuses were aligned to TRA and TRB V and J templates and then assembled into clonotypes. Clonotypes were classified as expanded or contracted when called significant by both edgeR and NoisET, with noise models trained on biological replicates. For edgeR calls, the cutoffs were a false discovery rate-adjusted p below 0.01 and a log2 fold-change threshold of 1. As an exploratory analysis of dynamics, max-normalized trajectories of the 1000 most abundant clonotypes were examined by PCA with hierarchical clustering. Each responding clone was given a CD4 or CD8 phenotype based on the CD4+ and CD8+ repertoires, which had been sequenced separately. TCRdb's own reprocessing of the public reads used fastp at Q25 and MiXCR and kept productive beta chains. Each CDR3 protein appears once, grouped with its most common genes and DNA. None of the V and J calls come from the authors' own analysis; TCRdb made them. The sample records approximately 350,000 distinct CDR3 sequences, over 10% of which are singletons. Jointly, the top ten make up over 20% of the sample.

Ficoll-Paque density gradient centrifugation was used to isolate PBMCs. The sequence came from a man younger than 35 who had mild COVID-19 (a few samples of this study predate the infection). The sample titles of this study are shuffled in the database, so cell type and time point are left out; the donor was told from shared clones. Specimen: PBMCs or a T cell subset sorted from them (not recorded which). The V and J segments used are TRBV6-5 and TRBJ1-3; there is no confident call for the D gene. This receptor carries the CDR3 CASSYSTSSGNTIYF. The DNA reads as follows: TGTGCCAGCAGTTACTCGACCAGCTCTGGAAACACCATATATTTT.